Below, 31 T cell receptor beta chains from the same sample are listed, as sequenced in a study of OX40 agonist ivuxolimab in advanced cancers. The table came from immunoSEQ multiplex PCR; TCRdb's copy has only in-frame clones and leaves some out. The table lists roughly 80,000 clones, 90% to 95% of them singletons. Sequencing was performed on CD4+ or CD8+ T cells sorted from blood, taken in a trial of the OX40 agonist ivuxolimab. These receptors all stem from an adult with an advanced solid tumor such as melanoma, head and neck, liver or kidney cancer.

The rearrangement links TRBV5-4 to TRBJ2-7; TRBD2 matches at 7 bases. The CDR3 covers 13 residues. Germline V gene data show CDR1 as SGHNT and CDR2 as YYREEE (reference sequence). The V segment lost 4 bases and the J segment 7 bases; nucleotides outside the gene matches: 8. CDR3 sequence (DNA): TGTGCCAGCAGCACCAGCGGGGAGTCAGAGCAGTACTTC. This sequence encodes CASSTSGESEQYF.

The CDR3 DNA is TGCGCCAGCAGCCAAGAGACAGGGTCGGGCTACACCTTC. It is translated as CASSQETGSGYTF. J is TRBJ1-2 and V is TRBV4-1; 7 bases are a match to TRBD1. The germline gives CDR1 MGHRA, CDR2 YSYEKL. Trimming at V came to 0 bases and at J to 8 bases, leaving 3 bases not matched to a gene. This CDR3 spans 13 amino acids.

The chain links TRBV6-6 to TRBJ1-5; D is unclear. The length of the CDR3 is 16 residues. CDR1 is MNHNY and CDR2 is SVGAGI in the germline V gene (reference sequence). The ends were cut back, 5 bases at V and 2 bases at J, with 16 bases in the middle. CDR3 nucleotide sequence: TGTGCCAGCAGTACCGGGCCCGGGTTCGGCAATCAGCCCCAGCATTTT. Amino acids: CASSTGPGFGNQPQHF.

J is TRBJ2-5 and V is TRBV2; D remains unclear. Trimming stripped 3 bases from V and 2 bases from J, with 4 bases between. The length of the CDR3 is 12 residues. Germline CDR1 SNHLY, CDR2 FYNNEI. For the CDR3, the DNA is TGTGCCAGCAGTGACGATCAAGAGACCCAGTACTTC. It specifies CASSDDQETQYF.

This clone was seen once. The chain joins TRBV11-2 to TRBJ1-1; D is possibly TRBD1 (6 bases). CDR3 length: 15 amino acids. Trimming left V 0 bases short and J 0 bases short, with 8 bases between. CDR1 and CDR2 from the germline V gene are SGHAT and FQNNGV. CDR3: CASSLEAGVNTEAFF. CDR3 DNA: TGTGCCAGCAGCTTAGAGGCAGGGGTGAACACTGAAGCTTTCTTT. The full variable domain, its missing parts supplied by reference TRBV11-2 and TRBJ1-1, is EAGVAQSPRYKIIEKRQSVAFWCNPISGHATLYWYQQILGQGPKLLIQFQNNGVVDDSQLPKDRFSAERLKGVDSTLKIQPAKLEDSAVYLCASSLEAGVNTEAFFGQGTRLTVV.

The table lists this clone with a few counts. Distinct nucleotide sequences in the sample also encode this CDR3. The rearrangement uses TRBV19 and TRBJ1-1; D is unclear. V was shortened by 3 bases and J by 2 bases, with 4 bases between the two germline ends. Germline V lookup: CDR1 LNHDA, CDR2 SQIVND (reference sequence). The length of the CDR3 is 12 residues. This CDR3 is CASSIPNTEAFF. The DNA for the CDR3 is TGTGCCAGTAGTATCCCCAACACTGAAGCTTTCTTT.

The chain joins TRBV10-2 to TRBJ2-5; D possibly corresponds to TRBD2 (5 bases). This CDR3 comprises 12 residues. The V end lost 0 bases, the J end lost 7 bases, and 6 bases lay between the germline ends. The V gene's germline CDR1 is WSHSY and CDR2 SAAADI. The CDR3 DNA sequence: TGCGCCAGCAGTGAGTCAGGAGGGACCCAGTACTTC. It codes for CASSESGGTQYF.

The chain joins TRBV4-3 to TRBJ1-1; D is possibly TRBD1 (6 bases). CDR1 is LGHNA, CDR2 YSLEER, per germline. This CDR3 has 15 amino acids. V dropped 2 bases and J dropped 2 bases, with 12 bases sitting between them. The CDR3 region is CASSQFNRANTEAFF. DNA for the CDR3: TGCGCCAGCAGCCAATTCAACAGGGCTAACACTGAAGCTTTCTTT.

This clone was seen a single time. The chain is built from TRBV4-3 and TRBJ1-2, with no clear D. CDR3 size: 17 residues. Between the trimmed V and J ends, which lost 0 bases and 5 bases, there was a span of 19 bases. Germline V gives CDR1 LGHNA, CDR2 YSLEER. Here the CDR3 DNA reads TGCGCCAGCAGCCAAGATGAATGGGCCTACCAAACTTATGGCTACACCTTC. This encodes CASSQDEWAYQTYGYTF.

J is TRBJ2-7 and V is TRBV5-3, with 8 nucleotides matching TRBD2. TRBV5-3 is recorded as an ORF, its role being uncertain. The J segment lost 1 base and the V segment lost 4 bases, leaving 13 bases of the junction unmatched. The CDR3 consists of 17 residues. The CDR3 reads CARSGYEPGLDSYEQYF. The DNA of the CDR3 is TGTGCCAGAAGCGGATACGAACCGGGACTAGATTCCTACGAGCAGTACTTC.

The V call is TRBV4-1, the J call TRBJ2-7, with a tentative D call TRBD2 (5 bases). The length of the CDR3 is 13 residues. Trimming pared 2 bases from V and 0 bases from J, leaving 5 bases between. CDR1 and CDR2 from the germline V gene are MGHRA and YSYEKL. DNA for the CDR3: TGCGCCAGCAGCCAAAGCGGCTCCTACGAGCAGTACTTC. It is translated as CASSQSGSYEQYF.

The chain has TRBV4-1 and TRBJ2-1, with D maybe TRBD2 (5 bases). This CDR3 comprises 20 residues. V lost 1 base and J lost 0, with 22 bases in between. From germline, CDR1 is MGHRA and CDR2 YSYEKL. CDR3 nucleotides: TGCGCCAGCAGCCAAGGGGAACTAGTGGAGTCCTGGAGCTCCTACAATGAGCAGTTCTTC. Translating it yields CASSQGELVESWSSYNEQFF.

This rearrangement joins TRBV4-3 to TRBJ2-7; TRBD1 might be the D (5 bases). In germline, CDR1 is LGHNA, CDR2 YSLEER. This CDR3 region has 14 residues. Trimming removed 1 base at V and 6 bases at J, with 13 bases between. CDR3 sequence (DNA): TGCGCCAGCAGCCAAGTTCCAGGGCCCGTCGAGCAGTACTTC. Its protein is CASSQVPGPVEQYF.

The rearrangement joins TRBV11-3 to TRBJ2-1; 7 bases align to TRBD1. This CDR3 is 16 amino acids long. CDR1 is SGHNT, CDR2 YENEEA, per germline. With 4 bases clipped from V and 6 bases from J, the junction kept 12 bases outside the gene matches. The DNA for the CDR3 is TGTGCCAGCAGCTCCCCTCCACAGGGGCCAATCAATGAGCAGTTCTTC. This encodes CASSSPPQGPINEQFF. Complete variable domain (other parts from reference TRBV11-3 and TRBJ2-1): EAGVVQSPRYKIIEKKQPVAFWCNPISGHNTLYWYLQNLGQGPELLIRYENEEAVDDSQLPKDRFSAERLKGVDSTLKIQPAELGDSAVYLCASSSPPQGPINEQFFGPGTRLTVL.

The V call is TRBV18, the J call TRBJ2-7, with a weak D call TRBD1 (6 bases). The ends were cut back, 3 bases at V and 5 bases at J, with 11 bases in the middle. The CDR3 totals 13 residues. Germline assignment: CDR1 KGHSH and CDR2 LQKENI. In DNA, the CDR3 is TGTGCCAGCTCACCCCAGGGGCTGGACGAGCAGTACTTC. The encoded protein is CASSPQGLDEQYF. The entire variable domain, with the rest obtained from reference TRBV18 and TRBJ2-7, is as follows: NAGVMQNPRHLVRRRGQEARLRCSPMKGHSHVYWYRQLPEEGLKFMVYLQKENIIDESGMPKERFSAEFPKEGPSILRIQQVVRGDSAAYFCASSPQGLDEQYFGPGTRLTVT.

The chain combines TRBV28 with TRBJ2-7, with TRBD1 matching 7 bases. Germline V gene data show CDR1 as MDHEN and CDR2 as SYDVKM. J lost 1 base, V lost 8 bases, and 20 bases had no gene match. This CDR3 comprises 18 residues. The CDR3 here is CASQSGAGGDQKSYEQYF. CDR3 in DNA: TGTGCCAGCCAATCTGGGGCAGGGGGTGATCAAAAATCCTACGAGCAGTACTTC.

The CDR3 region is CASSWGTNEQYF. CDR3 coding DNA: TGTGCCAGCAGCTGGGGCACAAACGAGCAGTACTTC. The J gene is TRBJ2-7, the V gene TRBV5-6; a weak D match, TRBD1 (5 bases). Per the germline V gene, CDR1 is SGHDT and CDR2 is YYEEEE. Trimming pared 3 bases from V and 5 bases from J, leaving 9 bases between. The length of the CDR3 is 12 residues.

J is TRBJ2-2 and V is TRBV10-3; TRBD1 aligns across 7 bases. CDR1 and CDR2 (germline): ENHRY, SYGVKD. The CDR3 loop spans 17 amino acids. V was clipped by 0 bases and J by 4 bases; unmatched bases: 8. Written as DNA, the CDR3 is TGTGCCATCAGTGAGTCGTTGAGACAGGGAACCACCGGGGAGCTGTTTTTT. The encoded protein is CAISESLRQGTTGELFF.

V is TRBV4-3 and J is TRBJ1-2, with D perhaps TRBD1 (5 bases). Germline V gene data show CDR1 as LGHNA and CDR2 as YSLEER. The CDR3 contains 15 residues. Trimming stripped 0 bases from V and 7 bases from J, with 15 bases between. CDR3 protein: CASSQDTGHLGGYTF. CDR3 in DNA: TGCGCCAGCAGCCAAGACACGGGGCATCTAGGTGGCTACACCTTC.

The chain has TRBV2 and TRBJ2-3, with D perhaps TRBD2 (7 bases). Trimming took 10 bases from V and 1 from J, leaving 12 bases between them. Germline lookup yields CDR1 SNHLY and CDR2 FYNNEI. The CDR3 sequence is 13 residues long. This CDR3 is CAKAGAGTDTQYF. The CDR3 coding sequence is TGTGCCAAGGCGGGGGCTGGCACAGATACGCAGTATTTT.

The rearrangement joins TRBV5-6 to TRBJ2-7, with D possibly TRBD2 on 6 matching bases. Germline lookup yields CDR1 SGHDT and CDR2 YYEEEE. CDR3 length equals 13 residues. V gave up 0 bases and J gave up 6 bases, with 10 bases separating them. The CDR3 here is CASSLALAGEQYF. Written as DNA, the CDR3 is TGTGCCAGCAGCTTGGCACTAGCTGGCGAGCAGTACTTC. Together with reference TRBV5-6 and TRBJ2-7, the CDR3 gives the full variable domain: DAGVTQSPTHLIKTRGQQVTLRCSPKSGHDTVSWYQQALGQGPQFIFQYYEEEERQRGNFPDRFSGHQFPNYSSELNVNALLLGDSALYLCASSLALAGEQYFGPGTRLTVT.

The genes are TRBV7-6 and TRBJ2-2; TRBD1 aligns across 10 bases. Trimming took 5 bases from V and 4 from J; bases not matched to a gene: 7. The germline V gene encodes CDR1 SGHVS and CDR2 FNYEAQ. The CDR3 is made up of 16 amino acids. The CDR3 spells CASSTTRDRGTGELFF. The CDR3 DNA follows: TGTGCCAGCAGCACTACCCGGGACAGGGGCACCGGGGAGCTGTTTTTT.

Regarding this clone: As the CDR3 is not closed by the conserved phenylalanine or tryptophan, this likely results from a read error. No DNA is shown, since the ends of the CDR3 on it are uncertain; the CDR3 is the one TCRdb lists. The chain is built from TRBV27 and TRBJ1-2. From germline, CDR1 is MNHEY and CDR2 SMNVEV (reference sequence). The length of the CDR3 is 10 amino acids, counting both ends. CDR3 protein: CASGRGQPYK.

The chain combines TRBV9 with TRBJ1-4, with D maybe TRBD1 (5 bases). Germline V gene sequence: CDR1 SGDLS, CDR2 YYNGEE. The CDR3 loop spans 16 amino acids. V lost 0 bases to trimming and J lost 2 bases, with 11 bases between them. The CDR3 sequence: CASSVEGVQTNEKLFF. For the CDR3, the DNA is TGTGCCAGCAGCGTAGAAGGGGTCCAGACTAATGAAAAACTGTTTTTT.

This chain links TRBV5-1 with TRBJ2-5; D may correspond to TRBD1 or TRBD2 (5 bases each). V was pared by 1 base and J by 2 bases, with 21 bases between. Germline-derived CDR1 and CDR2 are SGHRS and YFSETQ. The CDR3 consists of 18 residues. The CDR3: CASSLSRDVLRKQETQYF. The CDR3 DNA follows: TGCGCCAGCAGCTTGAGTCGGGACGTCTTGCGGAAGCAAGAGACCCAGTACTTC.

This chain uses TRBV15 with TRBJ2-3; TRBD2 aligns across 8 bases. Germline loops: CDR1 LNHNV, CDR2 YYDKDF (reference sequence). The CDR3 spans 16 residues. V dropped 5 bases and J dropped 0; count of bases not matched to a gene: 7. The CDR3, as DNA: TGTGCCACCAGCCCCACAGCGGGGGCTAGCACAGATACGCAGTATTTT. It translates to CATSPTAGASTDTQYF.

V usage is TRBV28 and J usage is TRBJ2-1, with 15 positions matching TRBD2. The CDR3 totals 16 residues. The V and J ends lost 4 bases and 3 bases, in that order; junction bases with no gene match: 1. The germline V gene encodes CDR1 MDHEN and CDR2 SYDVKM. CDR3 bases: TGTGCCAGCAGTTGGGGACTAGCGGGAGGCTACAATGAGCAGTTCTTC. Translating it yields CASSWGLAGGYNEQFF.

The chain employs TRBV4-1 and TRBJ1-6; 8 bases line up with TRBD1. Looked up from germline, CDR1 is MGHRA and CDR2 is YSYEKL. This CDR3 has 17 amino acids. J was trimmed by 6 bases and V by 4 bases; bases with no gene match: 11. The CDR3 DNA sequence: TGCGCCAGCAGCCCAGGGAGAACAGGGGGGGGTAATTCACCCCTCCACTTT. It yields the protein CASSPGRTGGGNSPLHF.

The rearrangement uses TRBV5-8 and TRBJ1-2; D unclear. Deletions cut 0 bases from V and 4 bases from J, with 4 bases between. The CDR3 spans 12 residues. From germline, CDR1 is SGHTS and CDR2 YDEGEE. The CDR3 spells CASSLGLYGYTF. CDR3 DNA: TGTGCCAGCAGCTTGGGTCTCTATGGCTACACCTTC.

This clone was seen once. The V and J genes are TRBV7-9 and TRBJ1-2; the match to TRBD1 covers 7 bases. The CDR3 totals 15 residues. Trimming took 4 bases from V and 4 from J; bases not matched to a gene: 9. Germline V gene lookup returns CDR1 SEHNR and CDR2 FQNEAQ (reference sequence). The CDR3 spells CASSSTRGRGYGYTF. CDR3 in DNA: TGTGCCAGCAGCTCGACAAGGGGGCGAGGCTATGGCTACACCTTC. The full variable domain, its missing parts supplied by reference TRBV7-9 and TRBJ1-2, is DTGVSQNPRHKITKRGQNVTFRCDPISEHNRLYWYRQTLGQGPEFLTYFQNEAQLEKSRLLSDRFSAERPKGSFSTLEIQRTEQGDSAMYLCASSSTRGRGYGYTFGSGTRLTVV.

The chain is built from TRBV5-6 and TRBJ2-7; 8 positions agree with TRBD1. With 3 bases clipped from V and 6 bases from J, the junction kept 14 bases outside the gene matches. This CDR3 contains 16 residues. The germline V gene encodes CDR1 SGHDT and CDR2 YYEEEE. This CDR3 reads CASSSLHRSGGREQYF. The CDR3 DNA is TGTGCCAGCAGCTCACTTCACCGATCAGGGGGCCGCGAGCAGTACTTC.